The present T cell receptor beta chain was sequenced within a study of cytomegalovirus exposure and HLA in healthy donors (TCRdb year 2017). As for the study more broadly: An earlier analysis of some 550 of the donors reported more than 250 Gb of sequence data and roughly 110 million unique TCR beta sequences from some 180 million T cells. HLA typing included class I and class II loci at four-digit resolution. About 280 gigabases of sequencing data and approximately 84 million unique TCR sequences were included in an early release covering about 600 HLA-typed donors. Donor age, sex, ethnicity and CMV serostatus were compiled together with the repertoire data. An earlier analysis of roughly 600 of the donors used high-throughput TCR beta sequencing to judge whether each TCR beta V gene segment behaved as functional or pseudogenic. Four to six DR-DQ haplotypes were handled as single units for association and clustering, since linkage in the cohort was strong. Of the approximately 400 genotyped donors, 81% fell in the genetic ancestry cluster associated with self-reported Caucasian donors. In a later genetic analysis, genome-wide SNP genotypes for about three fifths of the roughly 670 donors were used, and that subset was treated as a discovery cohort. The study was designed to test whether signatures of past pathogen exposure could be identified by cataloging public T cell receptors. Across some 400 genotyped donors of the cohort, an average of approximately 240,000 unique TCR beta nucleotide sequences per donor were sequenced, and about a sixth of those sequences were non-productive. Besides the first cohort of roughly 640 subjects, a separate validation cohort made up of some 110 different subjects was used. The number of donors typed differed by locus, with about 629-630 for A, B, C, DRB1 and DQB1, roughly 520 for DQA1, over 600 for DPA1, and some 470 for DPB1. The T cell repertoires of some 670 subjects were profiled by immunosequencing and related to cytomegalovirus serostatus. A later analysis re-analyzed previously published TCR beta repertoires from approximately 700 donors and added high-resolution HLA genotyping to study TCR occurrence patterns. High-throughput TCR immunosequencing, statistical association of individual TCRs with disease status, and machine learning were combined to predict cytomegalovirus infection status. Rather than drawing on any new phenotypic data, the later analysis identified candidate immune exposures from TCR beta sequences and the way those sequences occurred across donors. All discovery cohort repertoires had been generated using a single sequencing platform.

The protocol used for the library was the immunoSEQ multiplex PCR assay. A mixture of 60 forward primers for TCR Vbeta segments and 13 reverse primers for TCR Jbeta segments was used in the multiplex PCR. The CDR3 region of rearranged TCR beta genes was amplified from genomic DNA by a multiplex PCR assay. The amplified TCR beta libraries were sequenced on the Illumina HiSeq System as 87-base-pair reads. On the study's bioinformatics: A later analysis tallied 75 million to 95 million unique TCR beta chains across the 550 to 850 repertoires, and some 12 million of those chains were shared by two or more donors. Raw reads were error-corrected and collapsed into unique sequences by a nearest-neighbor algorithm in which closely related sequences were merged to remove PCR and sequencing errors. Alignment of CDR3 sequences to IMGT reference sequences was used to assign V, D and J gene segments. Each retained sequence needed at least a six-nucleotide match to both a V gene segment and a J gene segment. Rearrangements were called productive when the CDR3 lacked stop codons and stayed in frame with V and J; all others were non-productive. CDR3 was defined according to IMGT convention as the region running from the second conserved V-encoded cysteine to the conserved J-encoded phenylalanine. Sequences without an unambiguous match to a single V gene segment were excluded from the earlier analysis of approximately 600 of the donors. An earlier analysis of 450 to 650 of the donors called V segments functional above 56.7% productive rearrangements and segregating when the between-donor standard deviation exceeded 5%. A statistical classification framework was built to diagnose cytomegalovirus status from the catalog of TCR beta chain sequences. V and J gene assignment, in a later analysis, came from comparing TCR nucleotide sequences with IMGT/GENE-DB human TR gene sequences. Using the TCRdist pipeline, a later analysis assigned CDR3 sequences along with most-parsimonious VDJ recombination scenarios. In a later analysis, each TCR beta chain was defined by its CDR3 amino acid sequence together with its V-gene family, and reads lacking a unique V-gene family were excluded. In a later analysis, 550 to 650 highly shared, low-generation-probability nucleotide sequences were removed to address suspected cross-contamination and a sequencing artifact. For each public chain, a later analysis derived a clonal expansion index from normalized ranks of inferred template counts within each repertoire. A later analysis computed generation probabilities with a VDJ recombination model fitted to out-of-frame rearrangements, and checked the results against IGoR. In a later analysis, hypergeometric tests were used to score TCR-TCR, TCR-HLA and TCR-CMV co-occurrence, with a repertoire-size bias correction applied to TCR pairs. To estimate false discovery rates, a later analysis permuted the HLA or CMV assignments 20 times. In a later analysis, co-occurring TCRs were grouped using DBSCAN, with TCRdist sequence similarity added in when clustering inside HLA-allele-positive subsets. Co-occurrence clustering excluded repertoires with fewer than 30,000 or more than 120,000 public chains, plus five with anomalous nucleotide sharing. TCRdb's version of the immuneACCESS table is confined to in-frame rearrangements and falls short of the full clone set. An unresolved V gene accounts for under half of the shortfall where checked; the remainder is of unknown origin. The DNA gave D and trimming, while V, J and clone size come from that table. The sample's table lists a count of 70,000 to 100,000 clones. The ten largest clones capture about 6% of the sample.

V and J are truncated by 1 base and 4 bases respectively, leaving an intervening sequence of 13 bases. From a lookup of the germline V gene, CDR1 and CDR2 are MNHNS and SASEGT. Taken from cysteine to phenylalanine, the CDR3 has 15 residues. The entry retains the CDR3 DNA only, 45 bases that are in frame from base 1. What the work shows at the level of the full study, not this receptor alone: Correlated functional status among segregating V segments might be attributable to linkage disequilibrium, but an unknown experimental factor could not be ruled out. Seventeen rarely observed V segments, including chromosome 9 orphons, were excluded from the earlier analysis of approximately 500 of the donors because counts were too low. A later genetic analysis associated a missense DCLRE1C variant with V-gene and J-gene trimming of TCR beta chains, and an independent cohort replicated the association. A later analysis found that HLA-associated TCR beta chains were more clonally expanded and had lower generation probabilities than equally common non-associated chains. Broadly in line with IMGT annotations, most TCR beta V segments showed up in productive rearrangements about 87% or about 30% of the time in an earlier analysis of about 500 of the donors. In vitro tests confirmed that a few of the cytomegalovirus-associated TCR beta chains recognize cytomegalovirus antigens. A further reported finding was that TCR beta sequences accurately predicted the HLA-A and HLA-B alleles for most subjects in the first cohort. Most CMV-associated TCR beta chains appeared to be HLA-restricted in a later analysis, and the HLA associations seemed to be driven largely by CMV exposure. Across donors, most TCR sequences were observed very rarely, whereas some public TCRs were present in many individuals. According to the authors, the approach could potentially be generalized to other disease states and immunological phenotypes. For the cohort, immune exposure information was limited to CMV serostatus. The classifier was reported to diagnose cytomegalovirus status with high specificity and sensitivity in both the original and validation cohorts. Some IMGT-functional V segments, including TRBV6-2 and TRBV6-3, could not be told apart with the 87-base-pair reads, so those segments were excluded. In this cohort, only TCR beta chains were sequenced, and detectable features were limited by the absence of alpha or paired-chain data. According to a later analysis, TCR association rates differed among HLA loci, with DRB1 alleles showing the most associated TCRs and HLA-C alleles showing the fewest. In the study, about 150 TCR beta chains were listed as associated with cytomegalovirus. Several of the top co-occurrence clusters appeared to be linked to parvovirus B19, influenza, CMV and Epstein-Barr virus, according to a later analysis. The sequencing pipeline was judged likely to have produced a cluster of highly shared sequence variants as a technical artifact. In a later analysis, 16,951 TCR beta sequences were associated with specific HLA alleles at a false discovery rate of 0.05. Roughly uniform sequencing depth across donors was assumed in presence/absence analyses, although this assumption may not hold. When HLA alleles, especially DR and DQ, strongly co-occurred, attributing TCR associations to individual alleles was difficult. In a later genetic analysis, fewer N-insertions in productive TCRs were reported among donors in an Asian-associated ancestry cluster than the roughly 670-donor mean. Because HLA typing was unavailable for some donors at each locus, only the typed subset was used in association tests.

The cohort consisted of approximately 670 healthy bone marrow donors. All cohort members were sampled while nominally healthy, although unrecorded immune exposures were likely present. The donor was CMV seropositive and was included in the group of around 300 seropositive cohort members. Each donor provided a peripheral blood sample, and peripheral blood mononuclear cells were used for TCR beta sequencing. The Qiagen DNeasy Blood Extraction Kit was used to extract genomic DNA from the blood cell samples. On this clone itself: Its antigen is unknown.

This clonotype was sampled from a girl aged 10 to 17 in good health and CMV-seropositive. Material: PBMCs. Here the chain combines TRBV6-1 and TRBJ1-2; confidence is insufficient to name the D gene. The sequence in DNA is TGTGCCAGCAGTGAAGAGCCGGGGTTCGGCTATGGCTACACCTTC. Its protein product is CASSEEPGFGYGYTF.